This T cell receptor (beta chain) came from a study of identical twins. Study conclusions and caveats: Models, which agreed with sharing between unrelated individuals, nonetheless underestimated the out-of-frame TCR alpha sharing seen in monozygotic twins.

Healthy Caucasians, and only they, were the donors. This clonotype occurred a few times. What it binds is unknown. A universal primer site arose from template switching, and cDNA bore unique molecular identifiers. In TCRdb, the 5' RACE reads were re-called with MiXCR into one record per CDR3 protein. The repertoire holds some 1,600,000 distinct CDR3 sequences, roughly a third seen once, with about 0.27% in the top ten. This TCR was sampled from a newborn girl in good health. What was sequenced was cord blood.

The CDR3 loop reads CSARGTSGGAYEQFF. In DNA, the CDR3 is TGCAGTGCTAGGGGGACTAGCGGGGGGGCATATGAGCAGTTCTTC. V usage is TRBV20-1 and J usage is TRBJ2-1; TRBD2 matches at 16 bases. Germline CDR1 and CDR2: DFQATT and SNEGSKA (reference sequence). The trim removed 3 bases at V and 8 bases at J, leaving 4 bases unmatched. This CDR3 has 15 residues.